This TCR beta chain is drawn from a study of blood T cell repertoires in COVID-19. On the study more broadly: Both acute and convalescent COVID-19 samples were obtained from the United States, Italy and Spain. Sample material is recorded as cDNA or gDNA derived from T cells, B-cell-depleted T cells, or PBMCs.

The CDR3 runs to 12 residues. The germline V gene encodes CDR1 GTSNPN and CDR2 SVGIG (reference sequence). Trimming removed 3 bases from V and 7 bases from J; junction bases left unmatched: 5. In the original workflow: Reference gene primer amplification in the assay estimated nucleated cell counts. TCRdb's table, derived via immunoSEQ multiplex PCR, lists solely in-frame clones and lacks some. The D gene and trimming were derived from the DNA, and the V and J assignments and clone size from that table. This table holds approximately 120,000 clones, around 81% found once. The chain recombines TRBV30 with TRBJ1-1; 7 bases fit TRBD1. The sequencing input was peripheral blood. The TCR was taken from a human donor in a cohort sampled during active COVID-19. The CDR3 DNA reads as TGTGCCTGGAGCCTTGGACAGGTTGAAGCTTTCTTT. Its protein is CAWSLGQVEAFF.